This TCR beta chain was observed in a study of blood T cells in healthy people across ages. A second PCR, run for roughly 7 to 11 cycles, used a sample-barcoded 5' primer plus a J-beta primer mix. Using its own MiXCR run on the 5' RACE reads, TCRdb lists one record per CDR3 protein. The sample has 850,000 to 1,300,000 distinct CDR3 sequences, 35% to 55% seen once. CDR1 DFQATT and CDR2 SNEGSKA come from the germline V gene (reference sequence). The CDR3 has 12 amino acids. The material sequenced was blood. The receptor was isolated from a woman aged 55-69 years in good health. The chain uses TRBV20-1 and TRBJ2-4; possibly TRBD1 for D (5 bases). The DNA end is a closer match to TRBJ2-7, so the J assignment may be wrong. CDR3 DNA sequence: TGCAGTGCTAATCAGGGTAGCTACGAGCAGTACTTC. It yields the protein CSANQGSYEQYF.